This passage covers 7 T cell receptor beta chains from one sample sequenced in a study of blood T cell repertoires in COVID-19. Method: immunoSEQ multiplex PCR; TCRdb's copy keeps in-frame clones and lacks some. The table records roughly 99,000 clones, 65% to 80% of them present only once. Sequencing was performed on peripheral blood. Receptors were obtained from an older man with acute or convalescent COVID-19.

In its sample, this clone was seen once. The gene calls are TRBV19 and TRBJ1-2; D may be TRBD1 (5 bases). The length of the CDR3 is 14 residues. V was trimmed by 5 bases and J by 4 bases, leaving 14 bases between them. Germline V gene sequence: CDR1 LNHDA, CDR2 SQIVND (reference sequence). Here the CDR3 DNA reads TGTGCCAGTAGTCTCCAGGGTACCTTCTATGGCTACACCTTC. Encoded protein: CASSLQGTFYGYTF.

This chain joins TRBV5-1 and TRBJ2-7; 10 nucleotides match TRBD1. Germline values: CDR1 SGHRS, CDR2 YFSETQ. The trim removed 2 bases at V and 2 bases at J, leaving 4 bases unmatched. The CDR3 has 15 amino acids. The chain's CDR3 is CASSLDGQGAYEQYF. The CDR3, as DNA: TGCGCCAGCAGCTTAGACGGACAGGGGGCCTACGAGCAGTACTTC.

The rearrangement uses TRBV6-2 or TRBV6-3 and TRBJ1-1; no definite D call. The CDR3 sequence is 12 residues long. Trimming left V 1 base short and J 7 bases short, with 7 bases between. The V gene's germline CDR1 is MNHEY and CDR2 SVGEGT. CDR3 residues: CASSYWPSEAFF. CDR3 bases: TGTGCCAGCAGTTACTGGCCCAGTGAAGCTTTCTTT.

The sample holds a few counts of this clone. The rearrangement links TRBV4-3 to TRBJ1-4; D uncertain. V shed 0 bases and J shed 2 bases, with 10 bases lying between them. The germline CDR1 and CDR2 sequences are LGHNA and YSLEER. The CDR3 covers 16 residues. CDR3 nucleotides: TGCGCCAGCAGCCAAGATTATCCCCTTACTAATGAAAAACTGTTTTTT. It specifies CASSQDYPLTNEKLFF.

V and J are TRBV9 and TRBJ2-3, with 9 bases aligning to TRBD2. The CDR3 covers 15 residues. V dropped 4 bases and J dropped 4; count of bases not matched to a gene: 7. In germline, CDR1 is SGDLS, CDR2 YYNGEE. The CDR3 nucleotides read TGTGCCAGCAGCCGAGAGGGACTAGCAGCAGATACGCAGTATTTT. Protein product: CASSREGLAADTQYF.

This clone turned up a few times. The chain couples TRBV11-3 to TRBJ2-2; perhaps TRBD1 as D (6 bases). V dropped 3 bases and J dropped 4 bases, with 9 bases sitting between them. The CDR3 length is 14 residues. Germline V CDR1 and CDR2: SGHNT, YENEEA. The CDR3 DNA reads as TGTGCCAGCAGCTTGGACAGCCTCACCGGGGAGCTGTTTTTT. Its protein is CASSLDSLTGELFF.

The chain links TRBV11-3 to TRBJ2-7, with TRBD1 as a possible D gene (5 bases). V dropped 4 bases and J dropped 6 bases, with 13 bases sitting between them. The V gene's germline CDR1 is SGHNT and CDR2 YENEEA. CDR3 size: 13 residues. The CDR3 is CASSSKGRGEQYF. CDR3 bases: TGTGCCAGCAGCTCGAAAGGAAGGGGCGAGCAGTACTTC.